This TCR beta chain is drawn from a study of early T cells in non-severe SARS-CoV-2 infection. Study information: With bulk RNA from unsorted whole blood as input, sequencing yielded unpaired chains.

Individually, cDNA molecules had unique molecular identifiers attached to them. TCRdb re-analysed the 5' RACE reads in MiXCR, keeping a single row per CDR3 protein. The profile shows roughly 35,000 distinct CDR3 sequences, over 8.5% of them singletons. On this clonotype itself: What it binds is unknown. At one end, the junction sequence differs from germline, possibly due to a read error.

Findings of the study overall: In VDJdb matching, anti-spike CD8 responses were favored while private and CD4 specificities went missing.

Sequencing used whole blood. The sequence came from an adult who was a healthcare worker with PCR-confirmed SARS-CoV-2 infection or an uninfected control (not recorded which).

The CDR3 DNA sequence: TGTGCCAGCAGTGAAAGTTTCTCTGAAAACACCATATATTTT. Amino acids: CASSESFSENTIYF. The rearrangement links TRBV6-1 to TRBJ1-3; unclear D gene. The CDR3 spans 14 residues. Germline lookup yields CDR1 MNHNS and CDR2 SASEGT.